These 8 T cell receptor beta chains originate from one sample sequenced in a study of blood T cells in healthy people across ages (dated by TCRdb to the mid-2010s). Library prep was done by 5' RACE. Sequencing was performed on an Illumina HiSeq 2500. A second roughly 6 to 11 cycle PCR used a sample-barcoded 5' primer and a J-beta primer mix. The public reads were run again by TCRdb, first through fastp at Q25 and then through MiXCR, and only productive beta chains were kept. Every CDR3 protein is listed once, alongside the most common genes and DNA of its rows. Counted in this sample were approximately 1,000,000 distinct CDR3 sequences; 35% to 55% of them appeared once. Together, the top ten hold under 20% of the sample. Sequencing used blood. These receptors all stem from a woman in her sixties or seventies in good health.

This clonotype appeared a few times. V gene TRBV27 combines with J gene TRBJ2-6; 8 nucleotides match TRBD1. Germline trimming cut 3 bases from V and 4 bases from J; bases unmatched to any gene: 14. CDR3 length: 19 amino acids. From germline, CDR1 is MNHEY and CDR2 SMNVEV (reference sequence). DNA of the CDR3: TGTGCCAGCAGTTTGTACCCCGGACAGGGAGTTTCAGGGGCCAACGTCCTGACTTTC. Amino acids: CASSLYPGQGVSGANVLTF.

This clonotype has ten or more counts. The chain combines TRBV28 with TRBJ2-5; 7 bases map to TRBD1. The germline CDR1 and CDR2 sequences are MDHEN and SYDVKM. This CDR3 contains 14 residues. The V gene end was trimmed by 5 bases and the J gene end by 5 bases; junction bases not matched to a gene: 8. The CDR3 nucleotides read TGTGCCAGCAGTAACAGGGGTTTGGGGGAGACCCAGTACTTC. Translating it yields CASSNRGLGETQYF.

The V gene is TRBV28, the J gene TRBJ2-5; D not certain. V dropped 8 bases and J dropped 11 bases, with 15 bases sitting between them. The length of the CDR3 is 11 residues. In germline, CDR1 is MDHEN, CDR2 SYDVKM. The DNA of the CDR3 is TGTGCCAGCGCAGCCTACAATGAGCAGTACTTC. Translated, it gives CASAAYNEQYF.

This clonotype was seen many times. The chain is built from TRBV20-1 and TRBJ1-2; TRBD1 matches 7 bases. The germline gives CDR1 DFQATT, CDR2 SNEGSKA (reference sequence). Losses at the gene ends were 0 bases for V and 8 bases for J; bases not matched to a gene: 9. The CDR3 totals 14 residues. Here the CDR3 DNA reads TGCAGTGCTAGAGATCAGGGGGGAGGGAAAGGCTACACCTTC. Protein product: CSARDQGGGKGYTF.

The rearrangement links TRBV4-2 to TRBJ1-1; 7 nucleotides align to TRBD1. Germline CDR1 reads LGHNA; CDR2 reads YNFKEQ. The trim removed 4 bases at V and 0 bases at J, leaving 8 bases unmatched. The CDR3 length is 16 residues. CDR3 sequence: CASSPGGTEMNTEAFF. In nucleotides, the CDR3 is TGTGCCAGCAGCCCGGGAGGGACAGAGATGAACACTGAAGCTTTCTTT.

This clonotype was found many times. V usage is TRBV6-2 or TRBV6-3 and J usage is TRBJ2-7; D call uncertain. Trimming stripped 3 bases from V and 0 bases from J, with 9 bases between. There are 14 residues in the CDR3. CDR1 MNHEY and CDR2 SVGEGT come from the germline V gene. The CDR3 loop is CASSYGPSSYEQYF. In DNA, the CDR3 is TGTGCCAGCAGTTATGGGCCGAGCTCCTACGAGCAGTACTTC.

The chain combines TRBV20-1 with TRBJ2-7, with TRBD2 matching over 13 bases. The CDR3 is 15 residues long. Germline CDR1 DFQATT, CDR2 SNEGSKA (reference sequence). V trimming: 3 bases; J trimming: 5 bases; junction bases outside the gene matches: 7. CDR3 sequence (DNA): TGCAGTGCTAGCGCACTAGCGGGAGGGCCACACGAGCAGTACTTC. Translating gives CSASALAGGPHEQYF.

V is TRBV5-1 and J is TRBJ1-2, with 8 bases identical to TRBD1. Germline values: CDR1 SGHRS, CDR2 YFSETQ. With 4 bases clipped from V and 2 bases from J, the junction kept 10 bases outside the gene matches. The CDR3 length is 16 residues. CDR3 loop: CASSGRGQGTNYGYTF. DNA of the CDR3: TGCGCCAGCAGCGGACGAGGACAGGGTACGAACTATGGCTACACCTTC.